This passage covers 27 T cell receptor beta chains from one sample sequenced in a study of blood T cell repertoires in COVID-19. TCRdb's table, derived via immunoSEQ multiplex PCR, lists solely in-frame clones and lacks some. The sample yields roughly 330,000 clones, around 84% seen once. The sample was PBMCs or T cells enriched from blood (not recorded which). Every receptor here comes from a woman under 30 who had recovered from COVID-19.

V and J are TRBV5-4 and TRBJ2-3, with unresolved D. Germline CDR1 and CDR2: SGHNT and YYREEE (reference sequence). The CDR3 has 15 residues. The V end was cut by 5 bases, the J end by 6 bases, with 19 bases between. The CDR3 sequence is CASSSTGPDWDTQYF. The CDR3 nucleotides are TGTGCCAGCAGTTCTACTGGGCCCGATTGGGATACGCAGTATTTT.

The chain uses TRBV7-9 and TRBJ2-2; D gene unclear. The length of the CDR3 is 14 residues. V gave up 6 bases and J gave up 7 bases, with 15 bases separating them. Looked up from germline, CDR1 is SEHNR and CDR2 is FQNEAQ (reference sequence). In DNA form, the CDR3 reads TGTGCCAGCAGGGAGCCACGAGTAGGCGGGGAGCTGTTTTTT. Protein sequence: CASREPRVGGELFF.

This clone was seen a single time. This rearrangement joins TRBV6-5 to TRBJ1-1, with TRBD1 matching 7 bases. Looked up from germline, CDR1 is MNHEY and CDR2 is SVGAGI. This CDR3 has 14 residues. After removal of 6 bases from V and 2 bases from J, the junction contained 6 bases not matched to a gene. The CDR3, as DNA: TGTGCCAGCAGGGGGGACAGTGTAAACACTGAAGCTTTCTTT. Protein sequence: CASRGDSVNTEAFF.

The V gene is TRBV5-1, the J gene TRBJ1-5; D gene ambiguous. The ends were cut back, 0 bases at V and 6 bases at J, with 16 bases in the middle. Germline assignment: CDR1 SGHRS and CDR2 YFSETQ. CDR3 length: 16 residues. CDR3 coding DNA: TGCGCCAGCAGCTTGGGGGAGGGTTTAGATGGTCAGCCCCAGCATTTT. Translated: CASSLGEGLDGQPQHF.

The chain combines TRBV4-1 with TRBJ1-1, with a tentative D call TRBD1 (6 bases). Trimming removed 3 bases from V and 0 bases from J, with 8 bases in between. Per the germline V gene, CDR1 is MGHRA and CDR2 is YSYEKL. This CDR3 spans 14 amino acids. The CDR3 spells CASSHRDMNTEAFF. CDR3 nucleotide sequence: TGCGCCAGCAGCCACCGGGACATGAACACTGAAGCTTTCTTT.

This clone was recorded a few times. The V call is TRBV6-2 or TRBV6-3, the J call TRBJ2-1, with 7 bases lining up with TRBD2. CDR3 size: 16 residues. Germline V CDR1 and CDR2: MNHEY, SVGEGT. Trimming removed 6 bases from V and 6 bases from J; junction bases left unmatched: 14. CDR3 nucleotide sequence: TGTGCCAGCAGCCCTACTAGCGTTTTAAGTATCAATGAGCAGTTCTTC. Protein product: CASSPTSVLSINEQFF.

CDR3 bases: TGTGCCAGCAGCTCGGACATTCGTACGCCCCAGCATTTT. This gives the protein CASSSDIRTPQHF. The chain carries TRBV11-2 and TRBJ1-5, with D tentatively TRBD1 (5 bases). V dropped 4 bases and J dropped 9 bases, with 13 bases sitting between them. Germline loops: CDR1 SGHAT, CDR2 FQNNGV. This CDR3 is built from 13 residues. The entire variable domain, with the rest obtained from reference TRBV11-2 and TRBJ1-5, is as follows: EAGVAQSPRYKIIEKRQSVAFWCNPISGHATLYWYQQILGQGPKLLIQFQNNGVVDDSQLPKDRFSAERLKGVDSTLKIQPAKLEDSAVYLCASSSDIRTPQHFGDGTRLSIL.

The rearrangement joins TRBV6-1 to TRBJ1-2; 7 nucleotides line up with TRBD1. The CDR3 runs to 14 residues. The germline V gene encodes CDR1 MNHNS and CDR2 SASEGT. V dropped 3 bases and J dropped 2; count of bases not matched to a gene: 3. CDR3: CASSDRDRNYGYTF. CDR3 bases: TGTGCCAGCAGTGACCGGGACAGAAACTATGGCTACACCTTC.

The gene calls are TRBV12-3 or TRBV12-4 and TRBJ1-1; D uncertain. V was pared by 2 bases and J by 4 bases, with 8 bases between. CDR3 length: 13 amino acids. CDR3 amino acids: CASSLFRITEAFF. CDR3 bases: TGTGCCAGCAGTTTATTCAGAATCACTGAAGCTTTCTTT.

CDR3 coding DNA: TGTGCCAGCAGCCGCCAGGTCGGGGACTCTGGAAACACCATATATTTT. Amino acids: CASSRQVGDSGNTIYF. The chain employs TRBV7-9 and TRBJ1-3; D gene ambiguous. The CDR3 sequence is 16 residues long. Germline V gives CDR1 SEHNR, CDR2 FQNEAQ (reference sequence). V was clipped by 5 bases and J by 0 bases, with 14 bases between them. The variable domain in full, completed from reference TRBV7-9 and TRBJ1-3, reads DTGVSQNPRHKITKRGQNVTFRCDPISEHNRLYWYRQTLGQGPEFLTYFQNEAQLEKSRLLSDRFSAERPKGSFSTLEIQRTEQGDSAMYLCASSRQVGDSGNTIYFGEGSWLTVV.

V gene TRBV12-3 or TRBV12-4 combines with J gene TRBJ2-3, with 7 bases identical to TRBD2. This CDR3 has 13 amino acids. The ends lost 6 bases at V and 8 bases at J; junction bases unmatched: 8. The CDR3 DNA sequence: TGTGCCAGCAGCCTCTCTTCGGGGGGTACGCAGTATTTT. Protein sequence: CASSLSSGGTQYF.

The chain couples TRBV6-6 to TRBJ2-1; 14 positions match TRBD2. This CDR3 is built from 16 residues. After removal of 4 bases from V and 5 bases from J, the junction contained 4 bases not matched to a gene. The germline V gene has CDR1 MNHNY and CDR2 SVGAGI (reference sequence). The chain's CDR3 is CASSFRLAGGDNEQFF. CDR3 DNA: TGTGCCAGCAGTTTCCGACTAGCGGGGGGGGACAATGAGCAGTTCTTC.

The V and J genes are TRBV3-1 (or the pseudogene TRBV3-2) and TRBJ2-1, with 7 bases fitting TRBD1. The ends lost 2 bases at V and 5 bases at J; junction bases unmatched: 6. This CDR3 has 15 residues. In germline, CDR1 is LGHDT, CDR2 YNNKEL (reference sequence). This chain's CDR3 is CASSQSGTDNNEQFF. Written as DNA, the CDR3 is TGTGCCAGCAGCCAATCCGGGACAGACAACAATGAGCAGTTCTTC.

The gene calls are TRBV6-5 and TRBJ1-1, with unresolved D. The V gene's germline CDR1 is MNHEY and CDR2 SVGAGI. CDR3 length: 14 residues. Trimming took 2 bases from V and 1 from J, leaving 8 bases between them. DNA for the CDR3: TGTGCCAGCAGTTACGGAGACCGGAACACTGAAGCTTTCTTT. Amino acid sequence: CASSYGDRNTEAFF.

This chain uses TRBV21-1 with TRBJ2-7; no check of the table's D call, TRBD2, against the DNA was made. TRBV21-1 counts as a pseudogene. The CDR3 sequence is 16 residues long. CDR3 DNA: TGTGCCAGCAGCGTTGGTAGCGTCAGAGCTCCGGGGGAGCAGTACTTC. It is translated as CASSVGSVRAPGEQYF.

The rearrangement links TRBV25-1 to TRBJ1-5; 8 bases fit TRBD1. J was trimmed by 3 bases and V by 6 bases; bases with no gene match: 4. Germline values: CDR1 MGHDK, CDR2 SYGVNS. The CDR3 loop spans 14 amino acids. CDR3: CASSPQGVNQPQHF. For the CDR3, the DNA is TGTGCCAGCAGCCCACAGGGGGTCAATCAGCCCCAGCATTTT.

V gene TRBV5-4 combines with J gene TRBJ2-1, with D uncertain. V lost 0 bases to trimming and J lost 0 bases, with 10 bases between them. The germline gives CDR1 SGHNT, CDR2 YYREEE (reference sequence). The CDR3 sequence is 16 residues long. CDR3 residues: CASSLAGLASYNEQFF. As DNA, the CDR3 is TGTGCCAGCAGCTTGGCCGGGTTGGCCTCCTACAATGAGCAGTTCTTC.

The DNA of the CDR3 is TGTGCCATCAGCCAGAACCAGGGAACCGGGGAGCTGTTTTTT. It translates to CAISQNQGTGELFF. The chain employs TRBV10-3 and TRBJ2-2; D may be TRBD1 (5 bases). The germline V gene has CDR1 ENHRY and CDR2 SYGVKD. Trimming cost V 6 bases and J 5 bases, with 13 bases left between them. The CDR3 has 14 amino acids.

This clone occurred a few times. This sequence joins TRBV5-5 and TRBJ2-1; TRBD2 matches 11 bases. The ends lost 4 bases at V and 1 base at J; junction bases unmatched: 4. Germline CDR1 SGHKS, CDR2 YYEKEE (reference sequence). The CDR3 runs 16 residues. The CDR3 DNA reads as TGTGCCAGCAGCCCGGGACTAGCGGAGTCCTACAATGAGCAGTTCTTC. Protein product: CASSPGLAESYNEQFF.

The gene calls are TRBV9 and TRBJ1-2; weak D call: TRBD1 (5 bases). CDR1 and CDR2 from the germline V gene are SGDLS and YYNGEE. The CDR3 spans 13 residues. The V end lost 0 bases, the J end lost 4 bases, and 7 bases lay between the germline ends. This CDR3 reads CASSVGQGYGYTF. The CDR3 DNA follows: TGTGCCAGCAGCGTAGGGCAGGGCTATGGCTACACCTTC.

The rearrangement uses TRBV5-1 and TRBJ2-5; 10 positions match TRBD1. From germline, CDR1 is SGHRS and CDR2 YFSETQ. CDR3 length equals 15 residues. Trimming took 4 bases from V and 5 from J; bases not matched to a gene: 8. CDR3 bases: TGCGCCAGCAGCCCTGGACAGGGGGATTGGGAGACCCAGTACTTC. Its translation: CASSPGQGDWETQYF.

CDR3 region: CASSSRQSTDTQYF. The CDR3 coding sequence is TGTGCCAGCAGTTCCCGACAGTCCACAGATACGCAGTATTTT. The rearrangement links TRBV27 to TRBJ2-3; TRBD1 is a possible D gene (5 bases). The V and J ends lost 4 bases and 2 bases respectively, with 10 bases between them. Germline values: CDR1 MNHEY, CDR2 SMNVEV (reference sequence). This CDR3 contains 14 residues.

This chain uses TRBV9 with TRBJ2-2; D might be TRBD2 (5 bases). The V end was cut by 4 bases, the J end by 0 bases, with 13 bases between. This CDR3 has 16 residues. CDR1 and CDR2 (germline): SGDLS, YYNGEE. CDR3 DNA: TGTGCCAGCAGCCCCCGGCGGGCACCGAACACCGGGGAGCTGTTTTTT. It specifies CASSPRRAPNTGELFF.

The J gene is TRBJ1-3, the V gene TRBV7-6; D not resolved. The CDR3 runs to 16 residues. From germline, CDR1 is SGHVS and CDR2 FNYEAQ. The V gene lost 0 bases and the J gene lost 4 bases, with 13 bases spanning the gap. Written as DNA, the CDR3 is TGTGCCAGCAGCTTAGCACTGGAGGAGTCAGGAAACACCATATATTTT. Protein: CASSLALEESGNTIYF.

The J gene is TRBJ1-1, the V gene TRBV9; D remains unclear. This CDR3 has 15 residues. Germline V gene lookup returns CDR1 SGDLS and CDR2 YYNGEE. V was clipped by 4 bases and J by 3 bases, with 16 bases between them. The CDR3 is CASSPRSTRDTEAFF. CDR3 DNA: TGTGCCAGCAGCCCCCGATCGACGCGGGACACTGAAGCTTTCTTT.

The genes are TRBV7-2 and TRBJ1-5; D perhaps matches TRBD1 (5 bases). V lost 5 bases and J 4 bases, leaving 15 bases between the germline ends. The CDR3 loop spans 15 amino acids. Germline V gene data show CDR1 as SGHTA and CDR2 as FQGNSA. In DNA, the CDR3 is TGTGCCAGCAGCCCGCGCGGGGGATGGAATCAGCCCCAGCATTTT. It translates to CASSPRGGWNQPQHF.

This chain joins TRBV4-1 and TRBJ2-1, with TRBD2 identical over 11 bases. The germline gives CDR1 MGHRA, CDR2 YSYEKL. The J segment lost 6 bases and the V segment lost 6 bases, leaving 1 base of the junction unmatched. CDR3 size: 13 residues. The CDR3 coding sequence is TGCGCCAGCAGACTAGCGGGAGCCAATGAGCAGTTCTTC. Its translation is CASRLAGANEQFF.